This TCR beta chain was sequenced for a study of blood T cell repertoires in COVID-19. Looking at the study overall: Samples of COVID-19 (acute and convalescent) were obtained from the United States, Italy and Spain.

Per the study methods: Cell counts per sample came from amplifying reference gene primers. Profiling relied on immunoSEQ multiplex PCR, and the TCRdb table lists in-frame clones only, not all of them. V, J and clone size derive from that table, while D and trimming were established from the DNA sequence. The top ten hold about 6.5% of the sample, which has 220,000 or so clones, around nine tenths seen once. The specimen sequenced was peripheral blood. This sequence originates from a man aged 60-69 years who had recovered from COVID-19.

CDR3 in DNA: TGTGCCAGCAGCTTAGAGGTTGGCGGGGGCAGCTCTGGGGCCAACGTCCTGACTTTC. It is translated as CASSLEVGGGSSGANVLTF. The chain combines TRBV7-6 with TRBJ2-6; tentative D call: TRBD2 (7 bases). The germline V and J ends were trimmed by 1 base and 0 bases, with 16 bases remaining between them. The CDR3 has 19 residues. Germline loops: CDR1 SGHVS, CDR2 FNYEAQ. Based on the CDR3 plus reference TRBV7-6 and TRBJ2-6, the full variable domain is GAGVSQSPRYKVTKRGQDVALRCDPISGHVSLYWYRQALGQGPEFLTYFNYEAQQDKSGLPNDRFSAERPEGSISTLTIQRTEQRDSAMYRCASSLEVGGGSSGANVLTFGAGSRLTVL.